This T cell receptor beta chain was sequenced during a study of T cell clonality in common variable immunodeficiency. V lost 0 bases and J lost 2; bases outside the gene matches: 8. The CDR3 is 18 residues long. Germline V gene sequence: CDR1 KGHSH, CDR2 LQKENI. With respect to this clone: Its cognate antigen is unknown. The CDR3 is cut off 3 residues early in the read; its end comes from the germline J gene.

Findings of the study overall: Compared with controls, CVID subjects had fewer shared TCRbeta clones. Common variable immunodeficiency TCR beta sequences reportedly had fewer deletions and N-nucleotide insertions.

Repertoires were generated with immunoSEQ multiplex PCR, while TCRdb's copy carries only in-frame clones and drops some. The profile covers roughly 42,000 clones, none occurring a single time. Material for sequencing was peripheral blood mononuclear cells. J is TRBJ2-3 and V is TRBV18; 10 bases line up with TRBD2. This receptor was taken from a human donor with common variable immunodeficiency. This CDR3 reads CASSPPSLAGEPTDTQYF. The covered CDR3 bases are TGTGCCAGCTCACCACCCTCCCTAGCGGGGGAGCCCACAGATACG.